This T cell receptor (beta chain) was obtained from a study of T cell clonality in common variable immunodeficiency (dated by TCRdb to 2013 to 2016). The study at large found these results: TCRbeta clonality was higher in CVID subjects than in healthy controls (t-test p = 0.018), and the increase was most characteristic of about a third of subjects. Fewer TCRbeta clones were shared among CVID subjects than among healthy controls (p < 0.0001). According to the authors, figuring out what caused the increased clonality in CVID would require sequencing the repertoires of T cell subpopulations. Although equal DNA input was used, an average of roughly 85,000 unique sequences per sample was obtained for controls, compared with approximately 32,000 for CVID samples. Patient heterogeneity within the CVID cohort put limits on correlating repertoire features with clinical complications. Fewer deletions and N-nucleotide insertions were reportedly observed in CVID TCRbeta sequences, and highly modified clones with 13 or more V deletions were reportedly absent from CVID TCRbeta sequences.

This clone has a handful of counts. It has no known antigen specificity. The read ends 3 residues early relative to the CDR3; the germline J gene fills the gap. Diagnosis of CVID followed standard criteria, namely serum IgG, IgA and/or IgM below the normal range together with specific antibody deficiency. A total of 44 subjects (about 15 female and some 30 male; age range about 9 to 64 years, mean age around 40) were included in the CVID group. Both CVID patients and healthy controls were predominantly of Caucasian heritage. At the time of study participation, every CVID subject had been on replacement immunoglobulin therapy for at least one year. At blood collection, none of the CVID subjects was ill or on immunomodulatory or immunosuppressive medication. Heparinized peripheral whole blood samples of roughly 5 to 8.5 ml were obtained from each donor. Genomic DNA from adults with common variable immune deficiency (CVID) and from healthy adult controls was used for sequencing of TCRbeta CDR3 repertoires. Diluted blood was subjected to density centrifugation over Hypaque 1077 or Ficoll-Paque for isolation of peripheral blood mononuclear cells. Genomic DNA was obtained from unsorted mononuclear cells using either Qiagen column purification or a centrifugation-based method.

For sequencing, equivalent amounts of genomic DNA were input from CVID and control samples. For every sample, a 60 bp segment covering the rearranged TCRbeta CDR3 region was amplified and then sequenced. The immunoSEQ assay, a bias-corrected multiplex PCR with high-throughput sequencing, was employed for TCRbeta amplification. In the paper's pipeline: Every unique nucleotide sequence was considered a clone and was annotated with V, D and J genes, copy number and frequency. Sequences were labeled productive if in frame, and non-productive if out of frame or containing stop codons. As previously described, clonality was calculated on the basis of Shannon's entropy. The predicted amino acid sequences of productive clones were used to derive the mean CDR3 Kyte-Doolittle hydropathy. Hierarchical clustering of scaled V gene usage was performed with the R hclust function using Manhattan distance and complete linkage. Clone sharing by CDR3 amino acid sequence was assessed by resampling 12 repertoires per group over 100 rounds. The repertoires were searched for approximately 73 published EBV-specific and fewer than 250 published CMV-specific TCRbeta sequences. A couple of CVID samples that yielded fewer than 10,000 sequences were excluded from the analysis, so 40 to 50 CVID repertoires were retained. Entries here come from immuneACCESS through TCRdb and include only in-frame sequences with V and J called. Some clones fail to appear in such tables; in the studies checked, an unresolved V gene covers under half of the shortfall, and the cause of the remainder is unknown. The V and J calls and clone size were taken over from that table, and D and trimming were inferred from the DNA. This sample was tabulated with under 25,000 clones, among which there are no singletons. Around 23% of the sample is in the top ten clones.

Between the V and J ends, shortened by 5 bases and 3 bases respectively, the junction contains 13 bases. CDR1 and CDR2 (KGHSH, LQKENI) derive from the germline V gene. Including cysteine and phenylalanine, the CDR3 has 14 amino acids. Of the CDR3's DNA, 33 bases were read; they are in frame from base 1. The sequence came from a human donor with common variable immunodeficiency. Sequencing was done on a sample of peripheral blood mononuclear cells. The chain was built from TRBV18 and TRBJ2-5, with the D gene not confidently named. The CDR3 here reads CASSMVAEKETQYF. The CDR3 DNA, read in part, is TGTGCCAGCTCAATGGTTGCGGAAAAAGAGACC.